What follows are 4 T cell receptor beta chains derived from one specimen sequenced in a study of blood T cells in healthy people across ages. Using a J-beta primer mix together with a sample-barcoded 5' primer, a second PCR was run for roughly 6 to 12 cycles. TCRdb ran MiXCR on the 5' RACE reads and lists one entry per CDR3 protein. The sample shows 1.5 million or so distinct CDR3 sequences, under 55% of them seen only once. Sequencing input: blood. These receptors were collected from a woman between 18 and 30 years old in good health.

CDR3 nucleotide sequence: TGTGCCAGCAGCTTAGCGCTAAGTGCACCTAACTATGGCTACACCTTC. Translating it yields CASSLALSAPNYGYTF. The chain is built from TRBV7-9 and TRBJ1-2, with no clear D. There are 16 residues in the CDR3. Germline V CDR1 and CDR2: SEHNR, FQNEAQ (reference sequence). V dropped 0 bases and J dropped 0 bases, with 11 bases sitting between them.

This clonotype was seen repeatedly, ten times or more. This chain connects TRBV11-3 to TRBJ2-5, with D possibly TRBD1 on 5 matching bases. V was trimmed by 5 bases and J by 4 bases, leaving 8 bases between them. CDR3 length: 12 amino acids. Germline V gene lookup returns CDR1 SGHNT and CDR2 YENEEA. The CDR3 DNA reads TGTGCCAGCAGCGACGACAGAGAGACCCAGTACTTC. This sequence encodes CASSDDRETQYF.

The V and J genes are TRBV20-1 and TRBJ2-1, with D perhaps matching TRBD2 (6 bases). The end of the DNA aligns better with TRBJ2-7, so the J call may be wrong. Germline CDR1 DFQATT, CDR2 SNEGSKA (reference sequence). The CDR3 extends over 15 amino acids. CDR3 sequence (DNA): TGCAGTGCTCTCCGCGGGGTGAGAGCACCCAATGAGCAGTACTTC. It encodes CSALRGVRAPNEQYF.

This clonotype was counted many times. The gene calls are TRBV29-1 and TRBJ2-3, with unresolved D. The CDR3 runs 10 residues. V was clipped by 7 bases and J by 5 bases, with 7 bases between them. Germline CDR1 is SQVTM and CDR2 is ANQGSEA. The CDR3 coding sequence is TGCAGCGCCGGCGGAGATACGCAGTATTTT. This gives the protein CSAGGDTQYF.